Included here is one TCR beta chain sequence, with context. TCRdb ran MiXCR on the 5' RACE reads and lists one entry per CDR3 protein. In the table there are 45,000 to 70,000 distinct CDR3 sequences, more than 25% of which are singletons. This TCR came from a female donor with breast cancer. Specimen: tumor-infiltrating memory CD4+ T cells sorted from the breast tumor. The subset: memory CD4+ T cells, CD4+CD45RO+CD25-.

DNA for the CDR3: TGCAGCGTTGGAGCAGGGGGGACTGGAAACACCATATATTTT. Its protein product is CSVGAGGTGNTIYF. The V call is TRBV29-1, the J call TRBJ1-3; 7 positions agree with TRBD1. Germline V lookup: CDR1 SQVTM, CDR2 ANQGSEA. The trim removed 4 bases at V and 2 bases at J, leaving 5 bases unmatched. The CDR3 has 14 residues. Full variable domain (remainder filled in from reference TRBV29-1 and TRBJ1-3): SAVISQKPSRDICQRGTSLTIQCQVDSQVTMMFWYRQQPGQSLTLIATANQGSEATYESGFVIDKFPISRPNLTFSTLTVSNMSPEDSSIYLCSVGAGGTGNTIYFGEGSWLTVV.